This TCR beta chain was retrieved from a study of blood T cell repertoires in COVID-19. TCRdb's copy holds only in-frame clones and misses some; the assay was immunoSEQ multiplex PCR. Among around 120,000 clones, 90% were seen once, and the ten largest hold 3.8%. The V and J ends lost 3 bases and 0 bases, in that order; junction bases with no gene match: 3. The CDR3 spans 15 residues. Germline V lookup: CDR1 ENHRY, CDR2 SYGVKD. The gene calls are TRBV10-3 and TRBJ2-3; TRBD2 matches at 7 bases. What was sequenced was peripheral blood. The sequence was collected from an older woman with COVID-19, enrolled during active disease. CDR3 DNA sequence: TGTGCCATCAGTGACGGGCGGGGGAGCACAGATACGCAGTATTTT. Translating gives CAISDGRGSTDTQYF.